The sequence of this TCR beta chain was determined in a study of beta chain features in type 1 diabetes. Study overall: In age, gender and cell yields, patients were similar to healthy donors. Investigators examined 107,917,701 sorted cells across all samples. Study findings and constraints: Diminished insertions and augmented deletions at VDJ junctions characterized type 1 diabetes patients.

Germline V gene sequence: CDR1 SGHAT, CDR2 FQDESV (reference sequence). The V end was cut by 5 bases, the J end by 2 bases, with 12 bases between. CDR3 length: 14 amino acids. Every bit of the isolated RNA underwent reverse transcription, so sequencing read expressed TCRB transcripts. Only in-frame clones appear in the TCRdb table, and some are missing; sequencing was by immunoSEQ multiplex PCR. The data contain 350,000 to 450,000 clones, around 14% of them singletons. This clone showed up just a few times. What it recognizes is unknown. The receptor was isolated from a man aged 30 to 45 in good health. What was sequenced was naive CD4+ T cells from blood. The J gene is TRBJ2-5, the V gene TRBV11-1; tentatively, D is TRBD1 (6 bases). CDR3 loop: CASSPLGGQETQYF. CDR3 nucleotide sequence: TGTGCCAGCAGCCCCTTAGGGGGACAAGAGACCCAGTACTTC.